This entry lists 11 T cell receptor beta chains sequenced from one sample in a study of shared clonotypes between healthy human individuals. Some clones are missing from TCRdb's copy, which holds only in-frame ones; the method was immunoSEQ multiplex PCR. This sample has over 2 million clones, with roughly 90% found just once. The sample taken for sequencing was naive CD4+ T cells from PBMCs. The subset denotes: CD45RA+ positively selected. Source of these receptors: a man aged 18 to 30 in good health. Some clones in this sample may be carry-over from other donors' samples.

The V gene is TRBV7-2, the J gene TRBJ2-3; D might be TRBD1 or TRBD2, each matching 5 bases. The CDR3 sequence is 15 residues long. The germline V gene has CDR1 SGHTA and CDR2 FQGNSA. The V gene lost 3 bases and the J gene lost 1 base, with 11 bases spanning the gap. The CDR3 DNA reads as TGTGCCAGCAGCTTCCGGGACGGCCGCACAGATACGCAGTATTTT. Translation: CASSFRDGRTDTQYF.

The V gene is TRBV10-3, the J gene TRBJ1-2; D is unresolved. V was clipped by 4 bases and J by 2 bases, with 11 bases between them. This CDR3 has 14 amino acids. The germline gives CDR1 ENHRY, CDR2 SYGVKD. CDR3 DNA: TGTGCCATCAGTGTCCCCCACAGCAACTATGGCTACACCTTC. This encodes CAISVPHSNYGYTF.

This clone was counted once. J is TRBJ2-7 and V is TRBV10-1; D is undetermined. The CDR3 covers 16 residues. Per germline, CDR1 WNHNN and CDR2 SYGVQD (reference sequence). V lost 0 bases to trimming and J lost 4 bases, with 16 bases between them. The DNA of the CDR3 is TGCGCCAGCAGTGAGTCAAAGGCACCCGGCTTTTACGAGCAGTACTTC. Its translation is CASSESKAPGFYEQYF.

The chain combines TRBV5-1 with TRBJ1-3; D possibly corresponds to TRBD1 (5 bases). CDR3 length: 16 residues. V lost 3 bases and J lost 4, with 17 bases in between. Germline V gene lookup returns CDR1 SGHRS and CDR2 YFSETQ. CDR3 DNA sequence: TGCGCCAGCAGCTGGGGTTTGGGGCTCGACGGAAACACCATATATTTT. Protein product: CASSWGLGLDGNTIYF.

This rearrangement joins TRBV6-6 to TRBJ2-3; D assignment may be TRBD1 or TRBD2 (5 bases each). Germline CDR1 is MNHNY and CDR2 is SVGAGI (reference sequence). Trimming took 5 bases from V and 4 from J, leaving 19 bases between them. The CDR3 is 16 residues long. CDR3 protein: CASSTSRGRFPDTQYF. CDR3 coding DNA: TGTGCCAGCAGTACAAGTAGGGGACGCTTCCCAGATACGCAGTATTTT.

J is TRBJ2-7 and V is TRBV2, with TRBD2 matching 7 bases. V lost 11 bases, J lost 4 bases, and 11 bases stayed unmatched. The CDR3 is 13 residues long. The germline gives CDR1 SNHLY, CDR2 FYNNEI. The chain's CDR3 is CAGRGSGVYEQYF. Here the CDR3 DNA reads TGTGCCGGCCGTGGAAGCGGGGTTTACGAGCAGTACTTC.

The J gene is TRBJ2-5, the V gene TRBV6-5; D perhaps matches TRBD2 (6 bases). Trimming removed 4 bases from V and 4 bases from J, with 13 bases in between. The CDR3 consists of 14 residues. Per germline, CDR1 MNHEY and CDR2 SVGAGI. The CDR3 here is CASSSGRGVETQYF. The DNA of the CDR3 is TGTGCCAGCAGTTCCGGGAGAGGGGTAGAGACCCAGTACTTC.

In this sample, this clone turned up once. The chain links TRBV5-1 to TRBJ2-1; 15 nucleotides line up with TRBD2. From germline, CDR1 is SGHRS and CDR2 YFSETQ. V dropped 5 bases and J dropped 0; count of bases not matched to a gene: 6. This CDR3 region has 18 residues. CDR3 in amino acids: CASRRGLAGGHSYNEQFF. In nucleotides, the CDR3 is TGCGCCAGCAGACGGGGACTAGCGGGAGGACACTCCTACAATGAGCAGTTCTTC. Full variable domain (rest looked up from reference TRBV5-1 and TRBJ2-1): KAGVTQTPRYLIKTRGQQVTLSCSPISGHRSVSWYQQTPGQGLQFLFEYFSETQRNKGNFPGRFSGRQFSNSRSEMNVSTLELGDSALYLCASRRGLAGGHSYNEQFFGPGTRLTVL.

The chain employs TRBV4-2 and TRBJ1-2; D is perhaps TRBD1 (6 bases). V was cut by 0 bases and J by 0 bases, with 20 bases left in between. Germline CDR1 LGHNA, CDR2 YNFKEQ. This CDR3 has 19 amino acids. The CDR3 nucleotides read TGTGCCAGCAGCCAAGACCCCCGGCTAGACAGGACCTCTAACTATGGCTACACCTTC. This codes for CASSQDPRLDRTSNYGYTF.

The genes are TRBV30 and TRBJ2-2, with D perhaps matching TRBD2 (5 bases). V lost 0 bases and J lost 4, with 12 bases in between. Germline V gene lookup returns CDR1 GTSNPN and CDR2 SVGIG (reference sequence). The CDR3 covers 15 residues. The CDR3 reads CAWSVGRRGTGELFF. As DNA, the CDR3 is TGTGCCTGGAGTGTAGGACGCCGGGGCACCGGGGAGCTGTTTTTT.

The V and J genes are TRBV18 and TRBJ1-1, with 12 bases identical to TRBD1. CDR3 length: 16 residues. V lost 5 bases and J lost 6; bases outside the gene matches: 10. Germline V gene sequence: CDR1 KGHSH, CDR2 LQKENI. The CDR3 DNA is TGTGCCAGCTCATCTACGACCGGGACAGGGGGCCCTGAAGCTTTCTTT. Encoded protein: CASSSTTGTGGPEAFF.